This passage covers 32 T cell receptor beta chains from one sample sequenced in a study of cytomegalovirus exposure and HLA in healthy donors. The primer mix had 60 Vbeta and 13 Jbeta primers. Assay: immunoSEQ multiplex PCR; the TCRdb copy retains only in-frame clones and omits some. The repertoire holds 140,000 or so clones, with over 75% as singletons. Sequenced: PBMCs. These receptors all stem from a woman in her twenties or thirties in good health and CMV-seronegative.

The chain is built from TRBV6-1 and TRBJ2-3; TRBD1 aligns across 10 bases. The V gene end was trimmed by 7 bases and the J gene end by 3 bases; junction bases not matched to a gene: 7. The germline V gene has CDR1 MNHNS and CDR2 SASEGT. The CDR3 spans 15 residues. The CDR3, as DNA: TGTGCCAGCAAGTGGGGACAGGGGATAACAGATACGCAGTATTTT. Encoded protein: CASKWGQGITDTQYF.

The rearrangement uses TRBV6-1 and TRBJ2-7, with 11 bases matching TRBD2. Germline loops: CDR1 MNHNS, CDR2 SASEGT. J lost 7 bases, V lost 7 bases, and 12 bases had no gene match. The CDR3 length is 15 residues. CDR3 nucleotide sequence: TGTGCCAGCATCGTTGTAGCGGGGGGGCCGCGTGAGCAGTACTTC. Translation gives CASIVVAGGPREQYF.

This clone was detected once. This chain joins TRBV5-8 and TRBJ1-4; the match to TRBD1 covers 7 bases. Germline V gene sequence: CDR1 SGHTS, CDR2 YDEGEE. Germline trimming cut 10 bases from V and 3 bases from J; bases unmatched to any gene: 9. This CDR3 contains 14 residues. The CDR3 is CALRPGGSNEKLFF. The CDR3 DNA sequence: TGTGCCCTACGGCCAGGGGGGTCTAATGAAAAACTGTTTTTT.

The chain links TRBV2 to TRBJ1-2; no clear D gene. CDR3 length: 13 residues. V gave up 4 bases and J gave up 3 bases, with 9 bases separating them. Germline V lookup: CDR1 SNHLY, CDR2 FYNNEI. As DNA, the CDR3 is TGTGCCAGCAGTGGTCGGCAGGACTATGGCTACACCTTC. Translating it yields CASSGRQDYGYTF.

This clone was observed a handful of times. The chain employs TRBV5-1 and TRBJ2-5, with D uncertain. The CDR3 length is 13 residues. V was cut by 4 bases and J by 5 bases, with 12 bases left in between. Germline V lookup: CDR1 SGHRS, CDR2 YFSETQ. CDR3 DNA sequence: TGCGCCAGCAGCCTCGTTCTTGTGGAGACCCAGTACTTC. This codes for CASSLVLVETQYF.

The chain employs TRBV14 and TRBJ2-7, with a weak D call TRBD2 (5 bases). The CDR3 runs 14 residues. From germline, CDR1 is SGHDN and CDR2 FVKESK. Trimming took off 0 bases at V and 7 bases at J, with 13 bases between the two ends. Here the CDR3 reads CASSQEDSFREQYF. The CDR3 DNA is TGTGCCAGCAGCCAAGAGGACTCGTTTCGAGAGCAGTACTTC.

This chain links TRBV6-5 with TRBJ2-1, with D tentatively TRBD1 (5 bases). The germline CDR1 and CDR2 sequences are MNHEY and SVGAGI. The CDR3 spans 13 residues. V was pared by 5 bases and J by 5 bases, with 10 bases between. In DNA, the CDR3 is TGTGCCAGCAGTGGCTTACAGGACAATGAGCAGTTCTTC. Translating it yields CASSGLQDNEQFF.

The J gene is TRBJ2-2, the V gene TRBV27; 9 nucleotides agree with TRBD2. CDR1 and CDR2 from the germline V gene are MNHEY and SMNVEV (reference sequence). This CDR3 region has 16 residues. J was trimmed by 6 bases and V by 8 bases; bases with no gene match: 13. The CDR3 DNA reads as TGTGCCAGCTCGCTGAGGAGCGGGGGGCCCCCCGGGGAGCTGTTTTTT. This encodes CASSLRSGGPPGELFF.

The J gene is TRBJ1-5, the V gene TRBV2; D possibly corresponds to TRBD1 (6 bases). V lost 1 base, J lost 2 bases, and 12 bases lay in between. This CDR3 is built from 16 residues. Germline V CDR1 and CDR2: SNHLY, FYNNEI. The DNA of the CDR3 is TGTGCCAGCAGTGAAGAGGGGGGGTGGGGCAATCAGCCCCAGCATTTT. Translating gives CASSEEGGWGNQPQHF.

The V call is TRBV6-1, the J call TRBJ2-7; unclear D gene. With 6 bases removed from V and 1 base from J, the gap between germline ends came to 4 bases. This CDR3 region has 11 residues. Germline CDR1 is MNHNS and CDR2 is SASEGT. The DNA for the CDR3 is TGTGCCAGCAGACTATCCTACGAGCAGTACTTC. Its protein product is CASRLSYEQYF.

The CDR3 is CASSPGQTSPLHF. In nucleotides, the CDR3 is TGTGCCAGCAGTCCGGGACAGACATCACCCCTCCACTTT. The rearrangement joins TRBV6-5 to TRBJ1-6, with 7 bases that match TRBD1. Germline assignment: CDR1 MNHEY and CDR2 SVGAGI. The trim removed 5 bases at V and 10 bases at J, leaving 5 bases unmatched. The CDR3 runs to 13 residues.

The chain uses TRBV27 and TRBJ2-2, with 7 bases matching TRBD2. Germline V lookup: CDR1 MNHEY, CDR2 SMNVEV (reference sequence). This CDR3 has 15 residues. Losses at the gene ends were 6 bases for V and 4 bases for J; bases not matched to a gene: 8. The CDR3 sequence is CASRPWGGSTGELFF. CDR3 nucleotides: TGTGCCAGCAGACCGTGGGGAGGGAGCACCGGGGAGCTGTTTTTT.

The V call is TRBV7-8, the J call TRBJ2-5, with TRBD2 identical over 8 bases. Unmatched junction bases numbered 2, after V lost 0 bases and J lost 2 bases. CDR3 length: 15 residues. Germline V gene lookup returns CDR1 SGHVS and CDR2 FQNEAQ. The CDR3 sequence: CASSLASGAQETQYF. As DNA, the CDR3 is TGTGCCAGCAGCTTAGCTAGCGGGGCACAAGAGACCCAGTACTTC.

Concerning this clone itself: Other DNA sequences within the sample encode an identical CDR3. CDR3 sequence: CASSLDSTNTEAFF. The CDR3 DNA reads as TGCGCCAGCAGCTTAGACAGCACGAACACTGAAGCTTTCTTT. V gene TRBV5-1 combines with J gene TRBJ1-1, with D maybe TRBD1 (5 bases). The V and J ends lost 2 bases and 1 base respectively, with 9 bases between them. Germline V gene lookup returns CDR1 SGHRS and CDR2 YFSETQ. This CDR3 has 14 amino acids.

For the CDR3, the DNA is TGCGCCAGCAGCTTGAGGGCGGGGGGTCTAGACAATGAGCAGTTCTTC. Encoded protein: CASSLRAGGLDNEQFF. J is TRBJ2-1 and V is TRBV5-1, with 8 nucleotides matching TRBD2. The CDR3 spans 16 residues. Per germline, CDR1 SGHRS and CDR2 YFSETQ. Losses at the gene ends were 1 base for V and 5 bases for J; bases not matched to a gene: 8.

The CDR3: CATSRGGGEGNSPLHF. The CDR3 DNA reads as TGTGCCACCAGCAGGGGCGGGGGGGAGGGTAATTCACCCCTCCACTTT. This chain links TRBV15 with TRBJ1-6, with D tentatively TRBD1 (5 bases). Trimming took off 3 bases at V and 6 bases at J, with 15 bases between the two ends. The V gene's germline CDR1 is LNHNV and CDR2 YYDKDF (reference sequence). The CDR3 is 16 residues long.

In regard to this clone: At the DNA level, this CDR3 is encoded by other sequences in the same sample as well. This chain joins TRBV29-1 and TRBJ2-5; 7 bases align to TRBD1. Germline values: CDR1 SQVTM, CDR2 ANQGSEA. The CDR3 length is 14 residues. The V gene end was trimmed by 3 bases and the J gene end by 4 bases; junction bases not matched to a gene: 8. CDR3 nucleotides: TGCAGCGTTGAGGATCTGACAGGGACAGAGACCCAGTACTTC. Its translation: CSVEDLTGTETQYF.

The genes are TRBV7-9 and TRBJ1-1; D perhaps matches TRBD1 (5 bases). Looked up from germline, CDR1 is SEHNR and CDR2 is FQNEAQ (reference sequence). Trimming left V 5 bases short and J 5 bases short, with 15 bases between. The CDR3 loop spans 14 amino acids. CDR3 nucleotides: TGTGCCAGCAGCCCCGGGGGATTGGGGACTGAAGCTTTCTTT. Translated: CASSPGGLGTEAFF. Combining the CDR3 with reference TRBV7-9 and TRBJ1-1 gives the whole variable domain DTGVSQNPRHKITKRGQNVTFRCDPISEHNRLYWYRQTLGQGPEFLTYFQNEAQLEKSRLLSDRFSAERPKGSFSTLEIQRTEQGDSAMYLCASSPGGLGTEAFFGQGTRLTVV.

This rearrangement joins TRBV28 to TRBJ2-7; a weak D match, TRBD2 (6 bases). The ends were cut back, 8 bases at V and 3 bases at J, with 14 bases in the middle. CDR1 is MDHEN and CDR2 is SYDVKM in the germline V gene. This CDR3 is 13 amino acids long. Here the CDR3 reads CASGTLVGYEQYF. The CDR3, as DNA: TGTGCCAGCGGGACTTTGGTGGGCTACGAGCAGTACTTC.

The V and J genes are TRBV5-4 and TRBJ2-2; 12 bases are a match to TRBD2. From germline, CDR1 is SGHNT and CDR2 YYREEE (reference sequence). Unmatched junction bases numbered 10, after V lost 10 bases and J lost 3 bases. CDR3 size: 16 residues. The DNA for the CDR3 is TGTGCCTATATAGGACTAGCGGGGTCACACACCGGGGAGCTGTTTTTT. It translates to CAYIGLAGSHTGELFF.

The CDR3 protein is CASSSVSGGWGYTF. The CDR3 coding sequence is TGCGCCAGCAGCTCTGTCTCAGGGGGTTGGGGCTACACCTTC. The chain carries TRBV5-1 and TRBJ1-2, with 7 positions matching TRBD1. The CDR3 has 14 residues. Trimming at V came to 3 bases and at J to 8 bases, leaving 10 bases not matched to a gene. Germline CDR1 SGHRS, CDR2 YFSETQ.

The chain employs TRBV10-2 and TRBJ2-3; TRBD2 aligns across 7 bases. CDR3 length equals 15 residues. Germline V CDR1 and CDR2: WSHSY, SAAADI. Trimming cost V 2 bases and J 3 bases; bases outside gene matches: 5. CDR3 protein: CASSERGGWTDTQYF. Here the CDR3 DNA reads TGCGCCAGCAGTGAGCGCGGGGGATGGACAGATACGCAGTATTTT.

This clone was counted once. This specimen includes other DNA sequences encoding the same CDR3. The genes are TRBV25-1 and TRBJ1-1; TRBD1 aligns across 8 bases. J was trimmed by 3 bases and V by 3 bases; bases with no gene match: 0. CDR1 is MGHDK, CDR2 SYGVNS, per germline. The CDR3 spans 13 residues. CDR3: CASSDRGHTEAFF. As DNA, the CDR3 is TGTGCCAGCAGTGACAGGGGGCACACTGAAGCTTTCTTT.

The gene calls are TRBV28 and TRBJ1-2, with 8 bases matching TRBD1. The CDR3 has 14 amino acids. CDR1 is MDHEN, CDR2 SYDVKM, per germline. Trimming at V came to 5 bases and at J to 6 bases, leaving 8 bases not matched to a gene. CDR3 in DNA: TGTGCCAGCAGTCTCCCCTCAGGGGGCAATGGCTACACCTTC. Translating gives CASSLPSGGNGYTF.

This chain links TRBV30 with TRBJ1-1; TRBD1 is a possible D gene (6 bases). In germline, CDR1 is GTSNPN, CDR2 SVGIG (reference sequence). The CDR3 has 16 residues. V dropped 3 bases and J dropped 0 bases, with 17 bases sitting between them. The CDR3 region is CAWSPLGAGMNTEAFF. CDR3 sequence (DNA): TGTGCCTGGAGCCCCCTGGGGGCCGGGATGAACACTGAAGCTTTCTTT.

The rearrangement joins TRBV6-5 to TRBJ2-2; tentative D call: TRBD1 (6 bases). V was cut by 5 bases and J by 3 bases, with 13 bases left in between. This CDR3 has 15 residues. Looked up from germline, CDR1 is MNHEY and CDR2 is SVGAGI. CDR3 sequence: CASSPQGFDTGELFF. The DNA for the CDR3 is TGTGCCAGCAGTCCACAGGGTTTCGACACCGGGGAGCTGTTTTTT.

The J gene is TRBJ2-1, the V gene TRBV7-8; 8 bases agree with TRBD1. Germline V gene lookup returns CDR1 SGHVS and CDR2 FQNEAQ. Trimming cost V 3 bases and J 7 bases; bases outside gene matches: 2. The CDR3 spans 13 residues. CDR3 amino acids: CASSFDRGNEQFF. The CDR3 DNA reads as TGTGCCAGCAGCTTTGACAGGGGTAATGAGCAGTTCTTC.

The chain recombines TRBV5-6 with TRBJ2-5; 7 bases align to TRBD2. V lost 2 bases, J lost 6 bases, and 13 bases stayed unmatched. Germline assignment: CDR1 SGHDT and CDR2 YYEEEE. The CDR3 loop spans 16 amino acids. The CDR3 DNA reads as TGTGCCAGCAGCTTCAGTGGAGAGGGACTAAGAAAGACCCAGTACTTC. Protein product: CASSFSGEGLRKTQYF.

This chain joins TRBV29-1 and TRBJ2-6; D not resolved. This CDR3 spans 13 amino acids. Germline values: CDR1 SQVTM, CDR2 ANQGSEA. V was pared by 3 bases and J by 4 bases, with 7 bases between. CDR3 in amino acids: CSVDSFGANVLTF. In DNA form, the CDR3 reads TGCAGCGTTGACAGTTTCGGGGCCAACGTCCTGACTTTC. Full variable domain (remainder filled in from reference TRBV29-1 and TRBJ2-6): SAVISQKPSRDICQRGTSLTIQCQVDSQVTMMFWYRQQPGQSLTLIATANQGSEATYESGFVIDKFPISRPNLTFSTLTVSNMSPEDSSIYLCSVDSFGANVLTFGAGSRLTVL.

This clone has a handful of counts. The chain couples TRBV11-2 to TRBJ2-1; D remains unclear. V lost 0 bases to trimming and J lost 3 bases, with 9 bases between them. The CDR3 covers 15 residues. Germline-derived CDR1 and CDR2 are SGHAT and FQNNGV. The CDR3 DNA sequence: TGTGCCAGCAGCTTAGACCCAGTAAACTACAATGAGCAGTTCTTC. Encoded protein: CASSLDPVNYNEQFF.

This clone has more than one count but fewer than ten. CDR3 coding DNA: TGTGCCAGCAGCGTGGGTGCAAACAGGGGGCAGAGAAACACCATATATTTT. Its translation is CASSVGANRGQRNTIYF. The chain links TRBV9 to TRBJ1-3, with 9 positions matching TRBD1. The CDR3 is 17 amino acids. V lost 2 bases, J lost 5 bases, and 11 bases stayed unmatched. Germline V gene lookup returns CDR1 SGDLS and CDR2 YYNGEE.

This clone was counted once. The CDR3 nucleotides are TGTGCCACCACCCGGGTGGGCGGGACTGAAGCTTTCTTT. This sequence encodes CATTRVGGTEAFF. J is TRBJ1-1 and V is TRBV19; D not resolved. Trimming stripped 10 bases from V and 5 bases from J, with 17 bases between. There are 13 residues in the CDR3. The germline V gene has CDR1 LNHDA and CDR2 SQIVND (reference sequence).